The clone carrying this T cell receptor beta chain was counted between two and nine times. Antigen specificity is unknown. Trimming took 5 bases from V and 2 from J, leaving 16 bases between them. This CDR3 is 15 amino acids long. Germline V gene data show CDR1 as MNHEY and CDR2 as SMNVEV (reference sequence). This sample was included in a study of T-cell reconstitution after alpha-beta-depleted transplantation in children. The authors prepared the TCRbeta library with unique molecular identifiers. MiXCR, run by TCRdb on the PCR reads, gives a single entry per CDR3 protein. The table lists hundreds of thousands of distinct CDR3 sequences, 10% to 15% of them singletons. Notes on the study in general: T-cell counts and diversity at one year following transplant were attributed mainly to newly produced T cells. Alpha-beta T cells about two months after transplant reportedly derived from several hundred expanded graft clones.

Sequencing used PBMCs, obtained before TCRalphabeta/CD19-depleted stem cell transplant. The chain has TRBV27 and TRBJ2-7; D not resolved. This TCR derives from a girl aged 2 to 9 with congenital amegakaryocytic thrombocytopenia, due to receive a stem cell transplant. CDR3 nucleotide sequence: TGTGCCAGCAGTATTTCAACAAGGCTTCCCTACGAGCAGTACTTC. It encodes CASSISTRLPYEQYF.